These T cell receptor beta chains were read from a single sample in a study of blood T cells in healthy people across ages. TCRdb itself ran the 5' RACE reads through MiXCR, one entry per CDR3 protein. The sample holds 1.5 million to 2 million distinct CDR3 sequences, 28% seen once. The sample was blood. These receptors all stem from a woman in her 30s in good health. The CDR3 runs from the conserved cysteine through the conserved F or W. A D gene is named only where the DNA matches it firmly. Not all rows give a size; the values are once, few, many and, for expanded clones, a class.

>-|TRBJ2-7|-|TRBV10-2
TGCGCGACGAGGGGGACCGGCAGGGATCTCCCCCAGTACTTC
CATRGTGRDLPQYF
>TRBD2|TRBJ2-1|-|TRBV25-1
TGTGCCAGCAGTGAACTAGCGGGAGGTCTTAATGAGCAGTTCTTC
CASSELAGGLNEQFF
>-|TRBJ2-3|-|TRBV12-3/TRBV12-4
TGTGCCAGCAGTTTAGGGACGGGGGGCGCCAGAAGAGATGTGCAGTATTTT
CASSLGTGGARRDVQYF
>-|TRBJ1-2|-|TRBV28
TGTGCCAGCAAGGGGGGGGGAGTAAACTATGGCTACACCTTC
CASKGGGVNYGYTF
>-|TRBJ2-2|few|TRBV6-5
TGTGCCAGCAGCGTCGGGGGCACGAACACCGGGGAGCTGTTTTTT
CASSVGGTNTGELFF
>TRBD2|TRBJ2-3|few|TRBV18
TGTGCCAGCTCACCACTAGGGCTAGCGGTTGCAGATACGCAGTATTTT
CASSPLGLAVADTQYF
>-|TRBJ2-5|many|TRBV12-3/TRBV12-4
TGTGCCAGCAGTTTAATCCTGGTGCAAGAGACCCAGTACTTC
CASSLILVQETQYF
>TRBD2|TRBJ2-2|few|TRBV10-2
TGCGCCAGCAGTGACAGGGACTATAACACCGGGGAGCTGTTTTTT
CASSDRDYNTGELFF
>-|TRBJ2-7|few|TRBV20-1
TGCAGTGCTAGGGTCTCGACCTCCTACGAGCAGTACTTC
CSARVSTSYEQYF
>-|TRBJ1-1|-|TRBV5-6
TGTGCCAGCAGCTTAGGGGTGAGCATGGTGAACACTGAAGCTTTCTTT
CASSLGVSMVNTEAFF
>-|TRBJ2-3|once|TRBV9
TGTACCAGCAGCGTTAGCACAGATGCGCAGTATTTT
CTSSVSTDAQYF
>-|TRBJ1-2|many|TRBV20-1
TGCAGTGCTAGAGGTCTACAGGGTGCTGGCTACACCTTC
CSARGLQGAGYTF
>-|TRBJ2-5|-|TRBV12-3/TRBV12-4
TGTGCCAGCAGTCTGGGGACATTGGGGAAGACCCAGTACTTC
CASSLGTLGKTQYF
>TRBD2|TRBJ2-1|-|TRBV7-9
TGTGCCAGCAGCTTAGTTGCCCTTGGACTAGCGGGAGGAGGTGAGCAGTTCTTC
CASSLVALGLAGGGEQFF
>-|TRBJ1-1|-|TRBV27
TGTGCCAGCATTTGGGGTACTGAAGCTTTCTTT
CASIWGTEAFF
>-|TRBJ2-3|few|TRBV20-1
TGCAGTGCTAGTGCACAGGGTCATGGCACAGATACGCAGTATTTT
CSASAQGHGTDTQYF
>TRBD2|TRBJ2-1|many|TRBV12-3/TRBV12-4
TGTGCCAGCAGCCTAGGGGCGGGAGGTGGTGAGCAGTTCTTC
CASSLGAGGGEQFF
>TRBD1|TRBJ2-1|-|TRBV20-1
TGCAGTGCAAGGGGGACAGGGGGCTCCTACAATGAGCAGTTCTTC
CSARGTGGSYNEQFF
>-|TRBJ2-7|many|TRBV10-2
TGCGCCAGCAGTGATTATGAGACAGTTTACGAGCAGTACTTC
CASSDYETVYEQYF
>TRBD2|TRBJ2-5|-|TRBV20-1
TGCAGTGCTAGACTAGCGGGGGCAATCAATGAGCAGTACTTC
CSARLAGAINEQYF
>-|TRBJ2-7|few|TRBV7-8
TGTGCCAGCAGCTTCCGCCGGGCAGGGGCTTCCTACGAGCAGTACTTC
CASSFRRAGASYEQYF
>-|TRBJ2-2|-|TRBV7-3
TGTGCCAGCAGCTCCTCCAGGAACACCGGGGAGCTGTTTTTT
CASSSSRNTGELFF
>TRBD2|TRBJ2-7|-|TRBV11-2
TGTGCCAGCAGCTTAAGACTAGCGGTCGAGACCTACTACGAGCAGTACTTC
CASSLRLAVETYYEQYF
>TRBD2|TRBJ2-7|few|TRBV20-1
TGCAGTGCACCGGGACTAGCGGGAGGAAAACCCAAGCGCTACGAGCAGTACTTC
CSAPGLAGGKPKRYEQYF
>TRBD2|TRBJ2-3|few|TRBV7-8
TGTGCCAGCAGCTTCAAGCGGGAGCCAGATACGCAGTATTTT
CASSFKREPDTQYF
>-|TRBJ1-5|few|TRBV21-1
TGTGCCAGCGATCAGAGCTCCAATCAGCCCCAGCATTTT
CASDQSSNQPQHF
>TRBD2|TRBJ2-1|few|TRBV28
TGTGCCAGCAGGGCCGCGGGGGAGAATTACAATGAGCAGTTCTTC
CASRAAGENYNEQFF
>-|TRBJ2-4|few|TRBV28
TGTGCCAGCAGTGTAATCGGGACAGCCAAAAACATTCAGTACTTC
CASSVIGTAKNIQYF
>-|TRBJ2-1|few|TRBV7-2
TGTGCCAGCAGCACTGGGGGCTCTCTAGCGAATAGTGAGCAGTTCTTC
CASSTGGSLANSEQFF